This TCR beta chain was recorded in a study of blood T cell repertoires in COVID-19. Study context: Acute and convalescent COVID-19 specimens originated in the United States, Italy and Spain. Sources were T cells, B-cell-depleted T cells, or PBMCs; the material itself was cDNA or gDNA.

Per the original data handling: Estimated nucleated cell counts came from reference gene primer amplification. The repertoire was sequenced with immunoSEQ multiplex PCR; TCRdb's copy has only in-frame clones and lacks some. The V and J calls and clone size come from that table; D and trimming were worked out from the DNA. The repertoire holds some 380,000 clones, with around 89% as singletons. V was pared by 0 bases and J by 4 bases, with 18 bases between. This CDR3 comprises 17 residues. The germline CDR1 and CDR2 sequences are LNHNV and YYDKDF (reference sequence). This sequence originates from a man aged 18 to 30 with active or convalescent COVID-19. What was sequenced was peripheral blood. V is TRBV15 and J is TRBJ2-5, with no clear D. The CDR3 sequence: CATSRETIVSAAETQYF. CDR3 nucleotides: TGTGCCACCAGCAGAGAGACGATAGTGAGTGCGGCAGAGACCCAGTACTTC. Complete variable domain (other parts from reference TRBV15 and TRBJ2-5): DAMVIQNPRYQVTQFGKPVTLSCSQTLNHNVMYWYQQKSSQAPKLLFHYYDKDFNNEADTPDNFQSRRPNTSFCFLDIRSPGLGDTAMYLCATSRETIVSAAETQYFGPGTRLLVL.